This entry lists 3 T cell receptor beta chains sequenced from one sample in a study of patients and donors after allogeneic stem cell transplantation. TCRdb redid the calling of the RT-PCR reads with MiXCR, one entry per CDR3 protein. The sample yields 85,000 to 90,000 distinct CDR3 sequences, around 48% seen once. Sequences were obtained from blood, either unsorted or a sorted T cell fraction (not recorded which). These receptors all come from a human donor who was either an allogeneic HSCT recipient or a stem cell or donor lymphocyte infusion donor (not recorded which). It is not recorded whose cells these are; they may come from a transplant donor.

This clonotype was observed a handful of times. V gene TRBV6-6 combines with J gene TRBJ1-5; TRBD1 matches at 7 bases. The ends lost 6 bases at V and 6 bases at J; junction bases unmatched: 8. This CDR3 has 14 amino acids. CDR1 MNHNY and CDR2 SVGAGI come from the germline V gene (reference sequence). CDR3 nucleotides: TGTGCCAGCAGGGGCAGGGGGACGGGTCAGCCCCAGCATTTT. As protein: CASRGRGTGQPQHF.

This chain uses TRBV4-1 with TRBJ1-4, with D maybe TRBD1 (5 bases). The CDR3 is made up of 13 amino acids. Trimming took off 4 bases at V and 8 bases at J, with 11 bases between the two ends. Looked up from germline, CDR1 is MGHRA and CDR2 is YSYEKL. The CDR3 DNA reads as TGCGCCAGCAGCCGTCAGGGAGTAGAAAAACTGTTTTTT. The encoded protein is CASSRQGVEKLFF.

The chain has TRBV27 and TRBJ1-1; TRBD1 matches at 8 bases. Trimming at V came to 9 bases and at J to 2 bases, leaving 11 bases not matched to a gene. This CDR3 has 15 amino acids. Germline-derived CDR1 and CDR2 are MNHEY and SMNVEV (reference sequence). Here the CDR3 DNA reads TGTGCCAGTGCCCAGGGGGCAAGGAGTAACACTGAAGCTTTCTTT. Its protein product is CASAQGARSNTEAFF.